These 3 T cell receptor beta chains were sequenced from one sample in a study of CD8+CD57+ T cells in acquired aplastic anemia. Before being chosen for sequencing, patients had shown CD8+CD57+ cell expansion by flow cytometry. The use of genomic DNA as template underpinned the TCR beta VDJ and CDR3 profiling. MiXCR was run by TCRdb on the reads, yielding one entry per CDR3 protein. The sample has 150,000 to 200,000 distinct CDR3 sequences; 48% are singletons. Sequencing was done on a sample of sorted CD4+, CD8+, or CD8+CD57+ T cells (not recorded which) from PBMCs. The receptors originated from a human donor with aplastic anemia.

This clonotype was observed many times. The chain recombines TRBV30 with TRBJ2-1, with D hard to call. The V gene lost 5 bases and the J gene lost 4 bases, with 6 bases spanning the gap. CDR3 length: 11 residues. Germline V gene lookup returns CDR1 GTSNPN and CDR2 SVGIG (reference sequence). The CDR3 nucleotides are TGTGCCTGGGATTATTACAATGAGCAGTTCTTC. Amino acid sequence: CAWDYYNEQFF.

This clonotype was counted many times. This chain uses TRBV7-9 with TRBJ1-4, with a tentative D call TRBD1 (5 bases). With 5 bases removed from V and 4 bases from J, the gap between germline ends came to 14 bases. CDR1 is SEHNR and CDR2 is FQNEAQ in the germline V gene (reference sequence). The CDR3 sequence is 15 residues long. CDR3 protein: CASSIRDGLNEKLFF. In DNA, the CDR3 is TGTGCCAGCAGCATCCGGGACGGCCTTAATGAAAAACTGTTTTTT.

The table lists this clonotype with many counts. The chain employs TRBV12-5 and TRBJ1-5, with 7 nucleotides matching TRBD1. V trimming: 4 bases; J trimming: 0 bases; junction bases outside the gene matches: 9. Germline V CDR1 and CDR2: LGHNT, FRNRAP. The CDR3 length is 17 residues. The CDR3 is CASGSRQGKDSNQPQHF. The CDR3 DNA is TGTGCTAGTGGTTCGCGACAGGGTAAGGATAGCAATCAGCCCCAGCATTTT.